This entry lists 25 T cell receptor beta chains sequenced from one sample in a study of vaccination effects on CD4 cells after COVID-19. After expansion with viral peptide pools in the ViraFEST assay, antigen-specific CD4+ T cells were sequenced. Scientists isolated CD4+ T cells after a roughly ten-day culture period ended. Sequenced by immunoSEQ multiplex PCR; TCRdb stores in-frame clones only, minus some. The sample lists over 20,000 clones, 73% occurring once. No cognate antigen is known for these TCRs. The starting material was CD4+ T cells from PBMCs cultured with HCoV-229E spike peptides, obtained before COVID-19 vaccination. These TCRs come from a human donor who received a COVID-19 vaccine.

The chain links TRBV9 to TRBJ2-7, with 12 bases identical to TRBD2. CDR3 length: 15 residues. The ends lost 3 bases at V and 5 bases at J; junction bases unmatched: 6. Germline V gene data show CDR1 as SGDLS and CDR2 as YYNGEE. The CDR3 region has the DNA TGTGCCAGCAGCGCGCTAGCGGGGGGGTTTGACGAGCAGTACTTC. Translated: CASSALAGGFDEQYF.

V and J are TRBV3-1 (or the pseudogene TRBV3-2) and TRBJ2-7, with 7 bases aligning to TRBD1. The J segment lost 0 bases and the V segment lost 4 bases, leaving 3 bases of the junction unmatched. Germline V gene lookup returns CDR1 LGHDT and CDR2 YNNKEL (reference sequence). The CDR3 has 14 residues. In DNA form, the CDR3 reads TGTGCCAGCAGCCTTTGGGACAGCTCCTACGAGCAGTACTTC. Its translation is CASSLWDSSYEQYF.

The V and J genes are TRBV19 and TRBJ1-1; no firm D call. Germline lookup yields CDR1 LNHDA and CDR2 SQIVND (reference sequence). This CDR3 has 14 residues. Deletions cut 4 bases from V and 1 base from J, with 10 bases between. The CDR3, as DNA: TGTGCCAGTAGTACATCCCGACGGAACACTGAAGCTTTCTTT. Translation gives CASSTSRRNTEAFF.

This chain uses TRBV24-1 with TRBJ2-6; a weak D match, TRBD1 (6 bases). Germline V CDR1 and CDR2: KGHDR, SFDVKD. Between the trimmed V and J ends, which lost 4 bases and 0 bases, there was a span of 6 bases. This CDR3 region has 15 residues. CDR3 nucleotide sequence: TGTGCCACCAGTGAAGGGGGCTCTGGGGCCAACGTCCTGACTTTC. As protein: CATSEGGSGANVLTF.

In this sample, this clone turned up a few times. V usage is TRBV29-1 and J usage is TRBJ2-7; 9 positions agree with TRBD1. The trim removed 4 bases at V and 5 bases at J, leaving 6 bases unmatched. Germline-derived CDR1 and CDR2 are SQVTM and ANQGSEA. The length of the CDR3 is 13 residues. The CDR3, as DNA: TGCAGCGTTGCCCTCGACAGGGGGGACGAGCAGTACTTC. It encodes CSVALDRGDEQYF.

The chain joins TRBV11-3 to TRBJ2-2; 8 bases are shared with TRBD2. The J segment lost 5 bases and the V segment lost 0 bases, leaving 11 bases of the junction unmatched. The CDR3 covers 18 residues. Germline loops: CDR1 SGHNT, CDR2 YENEEA. In DNA, the CDR3 is TGTGCCAGCAGCTTAGAGCAGTCCGGGACTAGATCTACCGGGGAGCTGTTTTTT. This translates into CASSLEQSGTRSTGELFF.

The chain is built from TRBV5-1 and TRBJ1-5; the D gene is possibly TRBD1 (6 bases). V was pared by 0 bases and J by 5 bases, with 9 bases between. Germline CDR1 reads SGHRS; CDR2 reads YFSETQ. The CDR3 runs to 14 residues. As DNA, the CDR3 is TGCGCCAGCAGCTTGGGGGGGGCCGATCAGCCCCAGCATTTT. Residues: CASSLGGADQPQHF.

There are a few counts of this clone. The rearrangement joins TRBV7-2 to TRBJ2-1; D unresolved. V was shortened by 6 bases and J by 7 bases, with 10 bases between the two germline ends. This CDR3 is 12 amino acids long. The germline CDR1 and CDR2 sequences are SGHTA and FQGNSA. In DNA, the CDR3 is TGTGCCAGCAGAGTGGGTATGAATGAGCAGTTCTTC. As protein: CASRVGMNEQFF.

V usage is TRBV10-3 and J usage is TRBJ1-1; D unresolved. The CDR3 is made up of 13 amino acids. Germline lookup yields CDR1 ENHRY and CDR2 SYGVKD. The V end lost 7 bases, the J end lost 2 bases, and 11 bases lay between the germline ends. The CDR3 spells CAITIQTNTEAFF. CDR3 DNA: TGTGCCATCACCATCCAGACTAACACTGAAGCTTTCTTT.

V gene TRBV5-1 combines with J gene TRBJ2-5; D possibly corresponds to TRBD1 (5 bases). This CDR3 is built from 14 residues. Germline CDR1 SGHRS, CDR2 YFSETQ. Trimming removed 0 bases at V and 5 bases at J, with 11 bases between. The chain's CDR3 is CASSLETVRETQYF. The CDR3 DNA sequence: TGCGCCAGCAGCTTGGAGACAGTCCGTGAGACCCAGTACTTC. Based on the CDR3 plus reference TRBV5-1 and TRBJ2-5, the full variable domain is KAGVTQTPRYLIKTRGQQVTLSCSPISGHRSVSWYQQTPGQGLQFLFEYFSETQRNKGNFPGRFSGRQFSNSRSEMNVSTLELGDSALYLCASSLETVRETQYFGPGTRLLVL.

CDR3 protein: CASSLLPGPLAGELFF. CDR3 bases: TGTGCCAGCAGCTTATTGCCAGGACCCTTAGCTGGGGAGCTGTTTTTT. The chain uses TRBV7-8 and TRBJ2-2; D unclear. V was clipped by 2 bases and J by 8 bases, with 18 bases between them. CDR3 size: 16 residues. Germline loops: CDR1 SGHVS, CDR2 FQNEAQ.

The rearrangement uses TRBV5-6 and TRBJ2-1; 7 nucleotides line up with TRBD2. V was clipped by 0 bases and J by 2 bases; unmatched bases: 2. The CDR3 is 15 residues long. Germline values: CDR1 SGHDT, CDR2 YYEEEE. The CDR3 is CASSLGRGAYNEQFF. The CDR3 nucleotides read TGTGCCAGCAGCTTGGGACGGGGGGCCTACAATGAGCAGTTCTTC.

This clone appeared a few times. J is TRBJ2-1 and V is TRBV10-3; D may be TRBD2 (5 bases). V lost 1 base, J lost 4 bases, and 11 bases lay in between. This CDR3 has 15 amino acids. Germline loops: CDR1 ENHRY, CDR2 SYGVKD. The CDR3 DNA is TGTGCCATCAGTGAGTTGTCAGGAGGTTACAATGAGCAGTTCTTC. Its translation: CAISELSGGYNEQFF.

The rearrangement joins TRBV6-5 to TRBJ2-1; TRBD1 agrees at 8 bases. V trimming: 6 bases; J trimming: 6 bases; junction bases outside the gene matches: 7. Germline CDR1 reads MNHEY; CDR2 reads SVGAGI. The CDR3 runs 14 residues. This CDR3 reads CASRAGTGGNEQFF. CDR3 DNA sequence: TGTGCCAGCAGAGCCGGGACAGGCGGCAATGAGCAGTTCTTC.

The chain uses TRBV5-1 and TRBJ1-2, with 10 positions matching TRBD1. V trimming: 3 bases; J trimming: 8 bases; junction bases outside the gene matches: 10. The CDR3 contains 15 residues. Germline assignment: CDR1 SGHRS and CDR2 YFSETQ. The CDR3 here is CASSSEGTGDRGYTF. CDR3 in DNA: TGCGCCAGCAGCTCCGAAGGGACAGGGGACAGGGGCTACACCTTC.

CDR3: CASSLTGANTEAFF. In DNA form, the CDR3 reads TGTGCCAGCAGTTTGACGGGGGCGAACACTGAAGCTTTCTTT. The chain uses TRBV5-4 and TRBJ1-1; D might be TRBD1 (6 bases). Germline V gene sequence: CDR1 SGHNT, CDR2 YYREEE (reference sequence). This CDR3 is built from 14 residues. V was cut by 5 bases and J by 1 base, with 12 bases left in between.

This chain links TRBV5-6 with TRBJ2-5; D not resolved. Looked up from germline, CDR1 is SGHDT and CDR2 is YYEEEE. This CDR3 contains 11 residues. Between the trimmed V and J ends, which lost 0 bases and 7 bases, there was a span of 4 bases. Here the CDR3 DNA reads TGTGCCAGCAGCTTGGAGGGGACCCAGTACTTC. Translation gives CASSLEGTQYF.

The chain employs TRBV10-3 and TRBJ1-5, with 9 positions matching TRBD1. V dropped 10 bases and J dropped 7; count of bases not matched to a gene: 8. The CDR3 loop spans 13 amino acids. Germline V lookup: CDR1 ENHRY, CDR2 SYGVKD. CDR3 coding DNA: TGTGCCAACCGACCTACAGGGGGCCAGCCCCAGCATTTT. Residues: CANRPTGGQPQHF.

The chain recombines TRBV13 with TRBJ1-1, with D possibly matching TRBD1 (6 bases). The V end was cut by 8 bases, the J end by 0 bases, with 7 bases between. The germline V gene encodes CDR1 PRHDT and CDR2 FYEKMQ (reference sequence). The CDR3 spans 12 residues. The CDR3 region is CASGTLNTEAFF. The CDR3 nucleotides read TGTGCCAGCGGGACATTGAACACTGAAGCTTTCTTT.

The V and J genes are TRBV11-2 and TRBJ1-2; 9 bases align to TRBD1. The CDR3 spans 16 residues. The J segment lost 7 bases and the V segment lost 2 bases, leaving 11 bases of the junction unmatched. CDR1 and CDR2 from the germline V gene are SGHAT and FQNNGV. CDR3 loop: CASSLLRDREYGGYTF. DNA for the CDR3: TGTGCCAGCAGCTTACTCCGGGACAGGGAATATGGTGGCTACACCTTC.

The chain recombines TRBV19 with TRBJ2-1; 9 bases fit TRBD1. The CDR3 has 16 residues. V was clipped by 3 bases and J by 8 bases; unmatched bases: 11. Germline V gene data show CDR1 as LNHDA and CDR2 as SQIVND (reference sequence). The DNA of the CDR3 is TGTGCCAGTAGTATGTACGGGACAGGGTATATTGATGAGCAGTTCTTC. Amino acid sequence: CASSMYGTGYIDEQFF.

The rearrangement links TRBV29-1 to TRBJ2-7; D is ambiguous. Trimming took 4 bases from V and 2 from J, leaving 9 bases between them. CDR1 is SQVTM, CDR2 ANQGSEA, per germline. The CDR3 covers 12 residues. The CDR3 coding sequence is TGCAGCGTTGTGGTACCGACCTACGAGCAGTACTTC. Protein product: CSVVVPTYEQYF.

The chain carries TRBV5-1 and TRBJ2-3, with D uncertain. Trimming shortened V by 4 bases and J by 8 bases, and 14 bases separated the two germline ends. The CDR3 covers 13 residues. Per germline, CDR1 SGHRS and CDR2 YFSETQ. In DNA form, the CDR3 reads TGCGCCAGCAGCCCAACAGATTCGGGTACGCAGTATTTT. It specifies CASSPTDSGTQYF.

V gene TRBV18 combines with J gene TRBJ2-7, with 7 positions matching TRBD2. The germline gives CDR1 KGHSH, CDR2 LQKENI. V gave up 4 bases and J gave up 6 bases; unmatched junction bases: 9. The CDR3 length is 14 residues. The CDR3 DNA sequence: TGTGCCAGCTCACGGGAGGGGTGGTCGAGCGAGCAGTACTTC. It translates to CASSREGWSSEQYF.

This clone turned up a few times. Other DNA sequences from this sample encode an identical CDR3 as well. The V call is TRBV4-1, the J call TRBJ1-5, with a possible D match to TRBD1 (5 bases). Germline-derived CDR1 and CDR2 are MGHRA and YSYEKL. The ends were cut back, 1 base at V and 5 bases at J, with 6 bases in the middle. This CDR3 has 13 residues. This CDR3 reads CASSQAGDQPQHF. In DNA form, the CDR3 reads TGCGCCAGCAGCCAAGCGGGGGATCAGCCCCAGCATTTT.